This TCR beta chain stems from a study of cytomegalovirus exposure and HLA in healthy donors. This clone showed up just once. Antigen unknown. PCR involved 60 Vbeta and 13 Jbeta primers. Some clones are missing from TCRdb's copy, which holds only in-frame ones; the method was immunoSEQ multiplex PCR. The sample includes about 190,000 clones, 81% of them seen just once. Findings and limits, study-wide: Cytomegalovirus-associated TCR beta chains were listed, numbering more than 150. In a later analysis, V- and J-gene trimming of beta chains associated with a DCLRE1C missense variant, replicated independently. CMV serostatus alone was available as immune exposure information. Most observed TCR sequences were rare, whereas some public TCRs were detected in many donors.

The receptor was isolated from a man aged 40-49 years in good health and CMV-seropositive. The sequencing sample was made of PBMCs.

CDR3 sequence (DNA): TGCAGCGTTAGAACTCGGGACACTGAAGCTTTCTTT. This gives the protein CSVRTRDTEAFF. V and J are TRBV29-1 and TRBJ1-1; no clear D gene. There are 12 residues in the CDR3. V was clipped by 5 bases and J by 3 bases, with 10 bases between them. CDR1 is SQVTM and CDR2 is ANQGSEA in the germline V gene.